Below are 26 T cell receptor beta chains sequenced from a single sample in a study of blood T cell repertoires in COVID-19. Sequencing was performed with immunoSEQ multiplex PCR; in TCRdb, only in-frame clones are kept and a portion is missing. This table has some 370,000 clones, about 90% appearing once. Sequencing used peripheral blood. The receptors shown here come from a woman aged 25 to 45 with COVID-19, enrolled during active disease.

The chain is built from TRBV7-8 and TRBJ1-6; D ambiguous. The V gene's germline CDR1 is SGHVS and CDR2 FQNEAQ. This CDR3 is built from 15 residues. V lost 5 bases and J 12 bases, leaving 20 bases between the germline ends. For the CDR3, the DNA is TGTGCCAGCAGCGCAACTGTTAGTATAATAAAACCCCTCCACTTT. This sequence encodes CASSATVSIIKPLHF. Variable domain in full (rest from reference TRBV7-8 and TRBJ1-6): GAGVSQSPRYKVAKRGQDVALRCDPISGHVSLFWYQQALGQGPEFLTYFQNEAQLDKSGLPSDRFFAERPEGSVSTLKIQRTQQEDSAVYLCASSATVSIIKPLHFGNGTRLTVT.

The gene calls are TRBV12-3 or TRBV12-4 and TRBJ2-1; perhaps TRBD1 as D (6 bases). This CDR3 has 12 amino acids. The germline V and J ends were trimmed by 6 bases and 7 bases, with 10 bases remaining between them. The CDR3 DNA follows: TGTGCCAGCAGCCAGGGGATTAATGAGCAGTTCTTC. It yields the protein CASSQGINEQFF.

The J gene is TRBJ2-7, the V gene TRBV4-1; possibly TRBD1 for D (6 bases). CDR1 is MGHRA, CDR2 YSYEKL, per germline. The CDR3 length is 15 residues. Trimming cost V 4 bases and J 5 bases, with 18 bases left between them. CDR3 amino acids: CASSPLGRGYDEQYF. For the CDR3, the DNA is TGCGCCAGCAGCCCCCTGGGCAGGGGCTACGACGAGCAGTACTTC.

The chain has TRBV21-1 and TRBJ2-1; the DNA was not compared with TRBD2, the D call given in the table. TRBV21-1 is shown as a pseudogene. The CDR3 runs 10 residues. The CDR3 is CASRGSEQFF. In nucleotides, the CDR3 is TGTGCCAGCAGGGGGAGTGAGCAGTTCTTC.

There are many counts of this clone. The rearrangement joins TRBV9 to TRBJ2-7; TRBD1 matches at 7 bases. CDR1 and CDR2 from the germline V gene are SGDLS and YYNGEE. J gave up 4 bases and V 4 bases, and 8 bases lay outside the gene matches. This CDR3 contains 14 residues. This CDR3 is CASSPSGQKYEQYF. The CDR3 DNA reads as TGTGCCAGCAGCCCTTCGGGACAGAAGTACGAGCAGTACTTC.

This clone was seen just once. This chain joins TRBV28 and TRBJ1-6; possible D gene TRBD1, 5 bases. The germline V gene has CDR1 MDHEN and CDR2 SYDVKM. This CDR3 is 14 amino acids long. V lost 9 bases, J lost 10 bases, and 19 bases lay in between. The CDR3 DNA reads TGTGCCAGTTGGGGCAGGTTAGGGTTGTCACCCCTCCACTTT. Translated: CASWGRLGLSPLHF.

This clone has only a few counts. The chain couples TRBV28 to TRBJ2-7; TRBD2 aligns across 10 bases. Per germline, CDR1 MDHEN and CDR2 SYDVKM. This CDR3 contains 16 residues. V lost 6 bases, J lost 3 bases, and 11 bases stayed unmatched. CDR3 bases: TGTGCCAGCAGACGGACCGGACTAGCGGAACACTACGAGCAGTACTTC. This sequence encodes CASRRTGLAEHYEQYF. Looking up the rest from reference TRBV28 and TRBJ2-7 gives the full variable domain: DVKVTQSSRYLVKRTGEKVFLECVQDMDHENMFWYRQDPGLGLRLIYFSYDVKMKEKGDIPEGYSVSREKKERFSLILESASTNQTSMYLCASRRTGLAEHYEQYFGPGTRLTVT.

The V and J genes are TRBV9 and TRBJ1-1; D is unresolved. This CDR3 has 14 amino acids. Germline-derived CDR1 and CDR2 are SGDLS and YYNGEE. Trimming took off 2 bases at V and 5 bases at J, with 13 bases between the two ends. CDR3 region: CASSVELEWTEAFF. For the CDR3, the DNA is TGTGCCAGCAGCGTCGAACTGGAGTGGACTGAAGCTTTCTTT.

The V and J genes are TRBV9 and TRBJ1-3; unclear D gene. The V gene's germline CDR1 is SGDLS and CDR2 YYNGEE. The length of the CDR3 is 15 residues. Trimming removed 2 bases from V and 0 bases from J, with 9 bases in between. The CDR3 region is CASSVSGSSGNTIYF. In DNA, the CDR3 is TGTGCCAGCAGCGTTAGTGGGAGCTCTGGAAACACCATATATTTT.

J is TRBJ2-1 and V is TRBV6-2 or TRBV6-3, with 7 bases that match TRBD1. CDR3 length: 12 amino acids. Trimming removed 6 bases from V and 6 bases from J; junction bases left unmatched: 2. The germline V gene encodes CDR1 MNHEY and CDR2 SVGEGT. The CDR3 DNA follows: TGTGCCAGCAGCTCAGGGGGCAATGAGCAGTTCTTC. This codes for CASSSGGNEQFF.

This CDR3 is CASSLSGSKNTEAFF. As DNA, the CDR3 is TGTGCCAGCAGTTTATCTGGGAGCAAGAACACTGAAGCTTTCTTT. The chain combines TRBV27 with TRBJ1-1; no clear D. This CDR3 is built from 15 residues. The germline CDR1 and CDR2 sequences are MNHEY and SMNVEV (reference sequence). V gave up 0 bases and J gave up 1 base, with 9 bases separating them.

The chain combines TRBV5-8 with TRBJ2-3, with D uncertain. The CDR3 loop spans 14 amino acids. Germline-derived CDR1 and CDR2 are SGHTS and YDEGEE. The V end lost 4 bases, the J end lost 0 bases, and 9 bases lay between the germline ends. The CDR3 reads CASSPGLSTDTQYF. The CDR3 DNA reads TGTGCCAGCAGCCCCGGGTTGAGCACAGATACGCAGTATTTT.

The CDR3 nucleotides read TGTGCCAGCAGCCAAACCGGGACTAGCACCTTGGGTGAGCAGTTCTTC. Translation: CASSQTGTSTLGEQFF. The rearrangement joins TRBV14 to TRBJ2-1, with TRBD2 matching over 9 bases. The CDR3 is 16 amino acids. Per germline, CDR1 SGHDN and CDR2 FVKESK. V trimming: 2 bases; J trimming: 9 bases; junction bases outside the gene matches: 11.

This CDR3 reads CSVVSAGGVETQYF. CDR3 sequence (DNA): TGCAGCGTTGTTTCGGCAGGGGGCGTTGAGACCCAGTACTTC. The chain recombines TRBV29-1 with TRBJ2-5; 8 bases are a match to TRBD1. There are 14 residues in the CDR3. Germline V gives CDR1 SQVTM, CDR2 ANQGSEA. The trim removed 4 bases at V and 5 bases at J, leaving 9 bases unmatched. Full variable domain (remainder filled in from reference TRBV29-1 and TRBJ2-5): SAVISQKPSRDICQRGTSLTIQCQVDSQVTMMFWYRQQPGQSLTLIATANQGSEATYESGFVIDKFPISRPNLTFSTLTVSNMSPEDSSIYLCSVVSAGGVETQYFGPGTRLLVL.

Only one count was recorded for this clone. CDR3 region: CAWGQGAGEQYF. The CDR3 region has the DNA TGTGCCTGGGGACAGGGGGCGGGTGAGCAGTACTTC. J is TRBJ2-7 and V is TRBV30; TRBD1 agrees at 11 bases. V lost 5 bases, J lost 7 bases, and 4 bases stayed unmatched. The CDR3 spans 12 residues. CDR1 is GTSNPN and CDR2 is SVGIG in the germline V gene (reference sequence).

The chain links TRBV20-1 to TRBJ2-2; D may be TRBD2 (6 bases). V was clipped by 3 bases and J by 6 bases, with 14 bases between them. The germline V gene has CDR1 DFQATT and CDR2 SNEGSKA (reference sequence). This CDR3 has 14 residues. CDR3 residues: CSASGGIVSGELFF. The CDR3 coding sequence is TGCAGTGCTAGTGGCGGGATCGTATCCGGGGAGCTGTTTTTT.

The J gene is TRBJ1-5, the V gene TRBV15; no clear D gene. Trimming stripped 5 bases from V and 6 bases from J, with 17 bases between. The CDR3 covers 15 residues. From germline, CDR1 is LNHNV and CDR2 YYDKDF (reference sequence). The CDR3 DNA reads TGTGCCACCAGCCCCCACCAGATGGGAGGTCAGCCCCAGCATTTT. Amino acid sequence: CATSPHQMGGQPQHF.

The chain couples TRBV7-3 to TRBJ2-7; 7 bases match TRBD2. The CDR3 is 15 amino acids. After removal of 2 bases from V and 3 bases from J, the junction contained 7 bases not matched to a gene. CDR1 SGHTA and CDR2 FQGTGA come from the germline V gene. Here the CDR3 reads CASSLFVGGSYEQYF. CDR3 sequence (DNA): TGTGCCAGCAGCTTATTCGTAGGCGGGAGCTACGAGCAGTACTTC.

The chain employs TRBV9 and TRBJ2-7; no clear D gene. Germline CDR1 reads SGDLS; CDR2 reads YYNGEE. The CDR3 has 13 amino acids. The germline V and J ends were trimmed by 0 bases and 9 bases, with 13 bases remaining between them. The CDR3 loop is CASSVGVVGAQYF. CDR3 sequence (DNA): TGTGCCAGCAGCGTAGGAGTTGTGGGCGCGCAGTACTTC.

This clone occurred a few times. J is TRBJ2-1 and V is TRBV7-2; possible D gene TRBD1, 6 bases. Germline CDR1 SGHTA, CDR2 FQGNSA. The length of the CDR3 is 14 residues. V was clipped by 5 bases and J by 9 bases, with 17 bases between them. In DNA form, the CDR3 reads TGTGCCAGCAGCCAATATTCAATCAGGGGTGAGCAGTTCTTC. Protein product: CASSQYSIRGEQFF.

The rearrangement joins TRBV28 to TRBJ1-2; 8 bases map to TRBD1. The trim removed 4 bases at V and 8 bases at J, leaving 6 bases unmatched. The CDR3 has 13 amino acids. The germline V gene encodes CDR1 MDHEN and CDR2 SYDVKM. The CDR3 nucleotides read TGTGCCAGCAGTTACGACAGGGGTGCGGGCTACACCTTC. This translates into CASSYDRGAGYTF.

This chain uses TRBV9 with TRBJ2-5; 7 nucleotides align to TRBD2. The germline V gene encodes CDR1 SGDLS and CDR2 YYNGEE. After removal of 2 bases from V and 4 bases from J, the junction contained 11 bases not matched to a gene. The CDR3 sequence is 16 residues long. The CDR3 DNA reads as TGTGCCAGCAGCGTCTCAGGTGCGGGAGAGCGAGAGACCCAGTACTTC. Translating gives CASSVSGAGERETQYF.

To note about this clone: Other DNA variants within this sample encode the same CDR3. The chain combines TRBV18 with TRBJ2-5; D uncertain. Germline CDR1 reads KGHSH; CDR2 reads LQKENI. Trimming stripped 3 bases from V and 3 bases from J, with 2 bases between. The length of the CDR3 is 11 residues. The CDR3 loop is CASSPEETQYF. CDR3 in DNA: TGTGCCAGCTCACCCGAAGAGACCCAGTACTTC.

This chain connects TRBV3-1 (or the pseudogene TRBV3-2) to TRBJ1-4; D may be TRBD1 (5 bases). Per the germline V gene, CDR1 is LGHDT and CDR2 is YNNKEL (reference sequence). Deletions cut 4 bases from V and 5 bases from J, with 11 bases between. CDR3 size: 14 residues. CDR3: CASSRHDSNEKLFF. Here the CDR3 DNA reads TGTGCCAGCAGCCGACATGACAGCAATGAAAAACTGTTTTTT.

The J gene is TRBJ2-7, the V gene TRBV27; 8 bases agree with TRBD2. Germline trimming cut 3 bases from V and 2 bases from J; bases unmatched to any gene: 3. Germline V gives CDR1 MNHEY, CDR2 SMNVEV (reference sequence). This CDR3 has 14 amino acids. CDR3 amino acids: CASSLRGATYEQYF. For the CDR3, the DNA is TGTGCCAGCAGTTTGCGGGGGGCGACCTACGAGCAGTACTTC.

The rearrangement uses TRBV12-3 or TRBV12-4 and TRBJ1-1; unclear D gene. V shed 6 bases and J shed 4 bases, with 3 bases lying between them. The CDR3 consists of 10 residues. The CDR3 DNA follows: TGTGCCAGCAGCCGCACTGAAGCTTTCTTT. This sequence encodes CASSRTEAFF.